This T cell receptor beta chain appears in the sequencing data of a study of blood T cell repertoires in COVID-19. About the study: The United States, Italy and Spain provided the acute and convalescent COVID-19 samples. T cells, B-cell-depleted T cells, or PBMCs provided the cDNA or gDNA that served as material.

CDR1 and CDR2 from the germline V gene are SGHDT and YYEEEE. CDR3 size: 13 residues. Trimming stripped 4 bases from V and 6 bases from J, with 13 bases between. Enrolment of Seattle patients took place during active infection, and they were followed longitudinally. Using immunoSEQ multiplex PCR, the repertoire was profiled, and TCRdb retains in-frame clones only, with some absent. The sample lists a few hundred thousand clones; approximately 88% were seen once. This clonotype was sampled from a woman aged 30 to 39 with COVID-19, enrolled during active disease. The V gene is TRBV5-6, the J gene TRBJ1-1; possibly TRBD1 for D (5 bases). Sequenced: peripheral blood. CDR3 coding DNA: TGTGCCAGCAGCGGGGATTGGGGCGCTGAAGCTTTCTTT. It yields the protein CASSGDWGAEAFF.